Following are 22 T cell receptor beta chains from one sample sequenced in a study of OX40 agonist ivuxolimab in advanced cancers. Method: immunoSEQ multiplex PCR; TCRdb's copy keeps in-frame clones and lacks some. Here the sample spans over 60,000 clones, approximately 94% being singletons. This sample comprised CD4+ or CD8+ T cells sorted from blood, obtained in a trial of the OX40 agonist ivuxolimab. The receptor set was obtained from an adult with an advanced solid tumor such as melanoma, head and neck, liver or kidney cancer.

V is TRBV7-9 and J is TRBJ2-7; TRBD1 matches 7 bases. This CDR3 has 14 residues. The germline V gene has CDR1 SEHNR and CDR2 FQNEAQ (reference sequence). V shed 3 bases and J 3 bases; nucleotides not matched to a gene: 5. In nucleotides, the CDR3 is TGTGCCAGCAGCTTCTCAGGGGGTCTCTACGAGCAGTACTTC. Protein product: CASSFSGGLYEQYF.

CDR3 coding DNA: TGTGCTAGTGGTCCCTCCCTTAGCGGGGGGGCTTGGTCGGATGAGCAGTTCTTC. This codes for CASGPSLSGGAWSDEQFF. V and J are TRBV12-5 and TRBJ2-1; 11 bases agree with TRBD2. The CDR3 is 18 amino acids. The germline CDR1 and CDR2 sequences are LGHNT and FRNRAP. V lost 5 bases to trimming and J lost 8 bases; unmatched junction nucleotides: 17.

The chain is built from TRBV10-3 and TRBJ1-4; 8 nucleotides align to TRBD1. J lost 0 bases, V lost 5 bases, and 8 bases had no gene match. Germline assignment: CDR1 ENHRY and CDR2 SYGVKD. The CDR3 extends over 17 amino acids. In DNA, the CDR3 is TGTGCCATCAGTTACGGCAGGGGGCATGCAACTAATGAAAAACTGTTTTTT. Amino acids: CAISYGRGHATNEKLFF.

Comment on this clone: The sample has other DNA sequences that encode this CDR3 too. The chain has TRBV7-2 and TRBJ2-7; TRBD2 matches at 11 bases. CDR3 length equals 14 residues. Germline V gene lookup returns CDR1 SGHTA and CDR2 FQGNSA. V lost 6 bases to trimming and J lost 3 bases; unmatched junction nucleotides: 4. The CDR3 sequence: CASSFGLAGYEQYF. The CDR3 nucleotides are TGTGCCAGCAGTTTCGGACTAGCGGGCTACGAGCAGTACTTC.

This rearrangement joins TRBV7-6 to TRBJ2-5; TRBD2 aligns across 9 bases. Trimming at V came to 1 base and at J to 4 bases, leaving 7 bases not matched to a gene. Looked up from germline, CDR1 is SGHVS and CDR2 is FNYEAQ. This CDR3 comprises 16 residues. The chain's CDR3 is CASSLEAGGPRETQYF. The CDR3, as DNA: TGTGCCAGCAGCTTAGAGGCGGGAGGGCCCAGAGAGACCCAGTACTTC.

In the case of this clone: Its ends do not fully match the called genes, so a read error is possible. The rearrangement uses TRBV19 and TRBJ2-1, with D perhaps TRBD1 or TRBD2 (5 bases each). CDR1 and CDR2 (germline): LNHDA, SQIVND (reference sequence). This CDR3 is 13 amino acids long. The CDR3 DNA is TGTGCCAGTAGTATAGTTGGGGGAAATGCGCAGTTCTTC. It translates to CASSIVGGNAQFF.

The V and J genes are TRBV28 and TRBJ2-7; D uncertain. Trimming pared 1 base from V and 5 bases from J, leaving 6 bases between. There are 12 residues in the CDR3. Per the germline V gene, CDR1 is MDHEN and CDR2 is SYDVKM. CDR3 region: CASSLSWDEQYF. In nucleotides, the CDR3 is TGTGCCAGCAGTTTATCTTGGGACGAGCAGTACTTC.

J is TRBJ1-3 and V is TRBV7-2; D uncertain. Between the trimmed V and J ends, which lost 4 bases and 0 bases, there was a span of 16 bases. The germline gives CDR1 SGHTA, CDR2 FQGNSA. CDR3 length: 17 residues. The CDR3 reads CASSSPDRIHSGNTIYF. The CDR3 bases are TGTGCCAGCAGCTCACCCGACCGGATTCACTCTGGAAACACCATATATTTT.

This chain links TRBV5-4 with TRBJ2-2; D gene unclear. The CDR3 totals 12 residues. Germline-derived CDR1 and CDR2 are SGHNT and YYREEE (reference sequence). The V end was cut by 2 bases, the J end by 4 bases, with 3 bases between. Written as DNA, the CDR3 is TGTGCCAGCAGCTTTCTCACCGGGGAGCTGTTTTTT. This gives the protein CASSFLTGELFF.

The chain joins TRBV9 to TRBJ1-1; D possibly corresponds to TRBD1 (5 bases). CDR3 size: 13 residues. CDR1 is SGDLS and CDR2 is YYNGEE in the germline V gene. V dropped 1 base and J dropped 2 bases, with 6 bases sitting between them. Here the CDR3 reads CASSVQGNTEAFF. CDR3 sequence (DNA): TGTGCCAGCAGCGTACAGGGAAACACTGAAGCTTTCTTT.

This chain uses TRBV5-4 with TRBJ2-7, with a weak D call TRBD1 (7 bases). The V and J ends lost 1 base and 2 bases respectively, with 13 bases between them. Germline values: CDR1 SGHNT, CDR2 YYREEE (reference sequence). There are 15 residues in the CDR3. As DNA, the CDR3 is TGTGCCAGCAGCTTGCAGGGGGGCGATCCCTACGAGCAGTACTTC. Protein sequence: CASSLQGGDPYEQYF.

CDR3 nucleotides: TGTGCCAGCAGCTTAGGACTACAGGGGACCACTGAAGCTTTCTTT. Amino acid sequence: CASSLGLQGTTEAFF. The V and J genes are TRBV7-6 and TRBJ1-1, with 7 bases identical to TRBD1. Trimming removed 1 base from V and 4 bases from J; junction bases left unmatched: 6. CDR1 is SGHVS, CDR2 FNYEAQ, per germline. CDR3 length equals 15 residues.

This clone was seen more than once but under ten times. The chain is built from TRBV19 and TRBJ1-1; the D gene is possibly TRBD1 (5 bases). V lost 5 bases and J lost 3, with 7 bases in between. CDR1 and CDR2 from the germline V gene are LNHDA and SQIVND (reference sequence). This CDR3 comprises 12 residues. CDR3 DNA: TGTGCCAGTAGTCTGGGGCACACTGAAGCTTTCTTT. Encoded protein: CASSLGHTEAFF. The entire variable domain, with the rest obtained from reference TRBV19 and TRBJ1-1, is as follows: DGGITQSPKYLFRKEGQNVTLSCEQNLNHDAMYWYRQDPGQGLRLIYYSQIVNDFQKGDIAEGYSVSREKKESFPLTVTSAQKNPTAFYLCASSLGHTEAFFGQGTRLTVV.

This chain links TRBV5-1 with TRBJ1-6, with unresolved D. The CDR3 covers 15 residues. The germline V gene encodes CDR1 SGHRS and CDR2 YFSETQ. V was shortened by 0 bases and J by 4 bases, with 8 bases between the two germline ends. In DNA, the CDR3 is TGCGCCAGCAGCTTGGGGACTGTTTATAATTCACCCCTCCACTTT. Amino acid sequence: CASSLGTVYNSPLHF.

This clone was recorded once. The CDR3 spells CASKNGRPGETQYF. In DNA, the CDR3 is TGTGCCAGCAAGAACGGGAGGCCGGGGGAGACCCAGTACTTC. This sequence joins TRBV27 and TRBJ2-5; 7 bases fit TRBD2. J lost 5 bases, V lost 7 bases, and 10 bases had no gene match. The length of the CDR3 is 14 residues. In germline, CDR1 is MNHEY, CDR2 SMNVEV (reference sequence).

This rearrangement joins TRBV4-1 to TRBJ2-2, with 9 bases fitting TRBD2. The ends lost 0 bases at V and 5 bases at J; junction bases unmatched: 7. The V gene's germline CDR1 is MGHRA and CDR2 YSYEKL. The CDR3 sequence is 17 residues long. This CDR3 reads CASSQDEAGGRTGELFF. The CDR3 DNA is TGCGCCAGCAGCCAAGATGAGGCGGGGGGGCGTACCGGGGAGCTGTTTTTT.

The V gene is TRBV27, the J gene TRBJ1-1; the match to TRBD1 covers 8 bases. V gave up 5 bases and J gave up 7 bases; unmatched junction bases: 3. Per germline, CDR1 MNHEY and CDR2 SMNVEV (reference sequence). This CDR3 region has 12 residues. CDR3 residues: CASSQTGVEAFF. CDR3 in DNA: TGTGCCAGCAGTCAGACAGGGGTTGAAGCTTTCTTT.

CDR3 sequence: CASSFQRGASYEQYF. CDR3 sequence (DNA): TGTGCCAGCAGTTTTCAGCGCGGGGCCTCCTACGAGCAGTACTTC. This chain connects TRBV27 to TRBJ2-5; tentative D call: TRBD2 (6 bases). Near its end, the DNA agrees better with TRBJ2-7, so the J call may be wrong. The CDR3 length is 15 residues. Germline values: CDR1 MNHEY, CDR2 SMNVEV (reference sequence).

The chain links TRBV27 to TRBJ2-7, with 10 bases aligning to TRBD2. Germline assignment: CDR1 MNHEY and CDR2 SMNVEV (reference sequence). The CDR3 consists of 15 residues. The V gene end was trimmed by 6 bases and the J gene end by 3 bases; junction bases not matched to a gene: 8. The CDR3, as DNA: TGTGCCAGCAGCCCTGGACTAGCGGTCGTCTACGAGCAGTACTTC. It encodes CASSPGLAVVYEQYF.

The V gene is TRBV6-1, the J gene TRBJ1-6; no clear D. The CDR3 runs to 16 residues. Germline V lookup: CDR1 MNHNS, CDR2 SASEGT. Between the trimmed V and J ends, which lost 2 bases and 3 bases, there was a span of 11 bases. The CDR3 spells CASSELDVIYNSPLHF. The CDR3 nucleotides read TGTGCCAGCAGTGAATTGGACGTTATCTATAATTCACCCCTCCACTTT.

V and J are TRBV27 and TRBJ1-1, with no clear D. This CDR3 has 12 amino acids. Between the trimmed V and J ends, which lost 4 bases and 1 base, there was a span of 4 bases. Germline V CDR1 and CDR2: MNHEY, SMNVEV (reference sequence). The CDR3 DNA follows: TGTGCCAGCAGTTACGGGAACACTGAAGCTTTCTTT. This encodes CASSYGNTEAFF.

V usage is TRBV19 and J usage is TRBJ1-5; a possible D gene is TRBD1 (5 bases). Trimming shortened V by 10 bases and J by 9 bases, and 19 bases separated the two germline ends. Germline CDR1 reads LNHDA; CDR2 reads SQIVND (reference sequence). This CDR3 is 13 amino acids long. The CDR3 nucleotides read TGTGCCACCCGCGTGGGGCGCAGTCTGCCCCAGCATTTT. Translated, it gives CATRVGRSLPQHF.